This is a list of T cell receptor beta chains from one sample in a study of shared clonotypes between healthy human individuals. Method: immunoSEQ multiplex PCR; TCRdb's copy keeps in-frame clones and lacks some. Found here are some 500,000 clones, about 96% of them singletons; the top ten hold about 0.059%. Material for sequencing was naive CD4+ T cells sorted from blood. Receptor source: a woman in her twenties or thirties in good health. Both conserved end residues are part of each CDR3. The D gene is left open where the match is weak. Not every row has a clone size; where given, it reads once, few, many or a size class.

>TRBD1|-|TRBJ2-1|TRBV5-1
CASSGTGDTYNEQFF
TGCGCCAGCAGCGGGACAGGGGACACCTACAATGAGCAGTTCTTC
>TRBD1|-|TRBJ1-2|TRBV5-1
CASSIPNRGSNYGYTF
TGCGCCAGCAGCATACCCAACAGGGGGAGTAACTATGGCTACACCTTC
>-|-|TRBJ2-1|TRBV6-6
CASSSPGTWGYNEQFF
TGTGCCAGCAGTTCTCCGGGGACGTGGGGCTACAATGAGCAGTTCTTC
>-|-|TRBJ2-4|TRBV5-6
CASSGGTAPRIAKNIQYF
TGTGCCAGCAGCGGAGGGACAGCCCCGAGGATAGCCAAAAACATTCAGTACTTC
>TRBD1|-|TRBJ1-2|TRBV18
CASSPDREYGYTF
TGTGCCAGCTCACCCGACAGGGAATATGGCTACACCTTC
>-|-|TRBJ2-2|TRBV6-1
CASSVQNTGELFF
TGTGCCAGCAGTGTTCAGAACACCGGGGAGCTGTTTTTT
>TRBD1|-|TRBJ2-1|TRBV19
CASSRGQGMHDEQFF
TGTGCCAGTAGTAGAGGACAGGGGATGCACGATGAGCAGTTCTTC
>-|-|TRBJ1-2|TRBV10-3
CAISRGGFPYGYTF
TGTGCCATCTCCAGGGGTGGATTCCCCTATGGCTACACCTTC
>-|-|TRBJ1-1|TRBV7-8
CASADWGRRTEAFF
TGTGCCAGCGCCGATTGGGGGCGTCGGACTGAAGCTTTCTTT
>TRBD1|-|TRBJ2-2|TRBV4-1
CASSQIGQGALSAGELFF
TGCGCCAGCAGCCAGATCGGACAGGGGGCGCTGAGTGCCGGGGAGCTGTTTTTT
>TRBD2|-|TRBJ2-7|TRBV18
CASSRTSGRDEQYF
TGTGCCAGCTCCCGGACTAGCGGGAGGGACGAGCAGTACTTC
>-|-|TRBJ2-7|TRBV28
CASRGLSSYEQYF
TGTGCCAGCAGGGGACTTAGCTCCTACGAGCAGTACTTC
>-|-|TRBJ1-1|TRBV5-4
CASSLDAGYAEAFF
TGTGCCAGCAGCTTGGATGCAGGGTACGCTGAAGCTTTCTTT
>-|-|TRBJ1-5|TRBV7-9
CASSSGGLIDSNQPQHF
TGTGCCAGCAGCTCGGGGGGACTTATAGATAGCAATCAGCCCCAGCATTTT
>-|-|TRBJ2-3|TRBV18
CASSPQRGREVGTDTQYF
TGTGCCAGCTCACCACAACGTGGGCGGGAAGTGGGCACAGATACGCAGTATTTT
>-|-|TRBJ2-2|TRBV10-3
CAISVEATRTGELFF
TGTGCCATCAGTGTGGAGGCCACCCGCACCGGGGAGCTGTTTTTT
>TRBD1|-|TRBJ2-7|TRBV28
CASSFIVGTGYHEQYF
TGTGCCAGCAGTTTTATAGTAGGGACAGGGTACCACGAGCAGTACTTC
>-|-|TRBJ1-5|TRBV28
CASGTVYSNQPQHF
TGTGCCAGTGGGACGGTATATAGCAATCAGCCCCAGCATTTT
>-|-|TRBJ1-1|TRBV5-4
CASSLNTEAFF
TGTGCCAGCAGCTTGAACACTGAAGCTTTCTTT
>TRBD2|-|TRBJ2-3|TRBV28
CASAKMASGSSRHTQYF
TGTGCCAGCGCTAAGATGGCTAGCGGGAGTTCCCGTCATACGCAGTATTTT
>-|-|TRBJ2-5|TRBV7-9
CASSLVPGVVETQYF
TGTGCCAGCAGCTTAGTCCCGGGAGTGGTCGAGACCCAGTACTTC
>-|-|TRBJ2-7|TRBV6-1
CASRRTASSYEQYF
TGTGCCAGCAGAAGGACTGCTAGCTCCTACGAGCAGTACTTC
>TRBD2|-|TRBJ2-5|TRBV11-2
CASSLDASGRVRKTQYF
TGTGCCAGCAGCTTAGATGCTAGCGGGAGGGTTCGAAAGACCCAGTACTTC
>-|-|TRBJ2-7|TRBV6-1
CATNGNSYEQYF
TGTGCCACCAACGGGAACTCCTACGAGCAGTACTTC
>TRBD2|-|TRBJ2-1|TRBV10-1
CASSEWLAGGGEQFF
TGCGCCAGCAGTGAATGGCTAGCGGGAGGCGGTGAGCAGTTCTTC
>-|-|TRBJ1-5|TRBV6-1
CASISLYSNQPQHF
TGTGCCAGCATTTCACTCTATAGCAATCAGCCCCAGCATTTT
>-|-|TRBJ2-1|TRBV29-1
CSVEGQGSWNEQFF
TGCAGCGTTGAGGGGCAGGGAAGCTGGAATGAGCAGTTCTTC
>-|once|TRBJ1-4|TRBV5-1
CASRVMATNEKLFF
TGCGCCAGCAGGGTAATGGCAACTAATGAAAAACTGTTTTTT
>TRBD1|-|TRBJ1-5|TRBV6-5
CASSQTGSFQPQHF
TGTGCCAGCAGTCAGACAGGGTCCTTTCAGCCCCAGCATTTT
>-|once|TRBJ1-3|TRBV2
CASSEGPGTRNTIYF
TGTGCCAGCAGTGAAGGGCCAGGAACGCGAAACACCATATATTTT
>-|once|TRBJ2-1|TRBV6-6
CASSPRGQVNEQFF
TGTGCCAGCAGTCCCAGAGGGCAGGTGAATGAGCAGTTCTTC
>-|-|TRBJ2-3|TRBV6-1
CASSFNPTQYF
TGTGCCAGCAGTTTTAACCCGACGCAGTATTTT
>-|once|TRBJ2-3|TRBV11-2
CASSPVGESTDTQYF
TGTGCCAGCAGCCCTGTCGGGGAGAGCACAGATACGCAGTATTTT
>TRBD2|-|TRBJ2-1|TRBV28
CASSPTQREGNEQFF
TGTGCCAGCAGTCCGACCCAGCGGGAGGGGAATGAGCAGTTCTTC
>TRBD2|once|TRBJ2-7|TRBV11-2
CASSLDPFRLAGGGYEQYF
TGTGCCAGCAGCTTAGATCCCTTTAGACTAGCGGGAGGAGGTTACGAGCAGTACTTC